This paragraph covers one T cell receptor beta chain sequence. The antigen remains unidentified. This sample was included in a study of fetal regulatory T cell absence and autoimmunity. The germline gives CDR1 MNHEY, CDR2 SMNVEV (reference sequence). V lost 2 bases, J lost 11 bases, and 16 bases lay in between. The CDR3 sequence is 14 residues long. Study-level points and caveats: In IPEX syndrome, oligoclonal enrichment was read as supporting prenatal antigen-driven autoimmunity in the pancreas. Cord blood and pancreas showed broadly similar TRB gene family usage. Pancreas TCRs were oligoclonally enriched versus cord blood, some clones over 80-fold.

The survey-level immunoSEQ assay was used. Method: immunoSEQ multiplex PCR; TCRdb's copy keeps in-frame clones and lacks some. The sample has about 95,000 clones, 60% to 80% seen once. Sequences were obtained from pancreas tissue. The chain recombines TRBV27 with TRBJ1-5; maybe TRBD1 (6 bases). This sequence was found in a male donor with IPEX syndrome. The CDR3 nucleotides are TGTGCCAGCAGTTTACCGGGACAAAAATCAGCCCAGCATTTT. Translation: CASSLPGQKSAQHF.